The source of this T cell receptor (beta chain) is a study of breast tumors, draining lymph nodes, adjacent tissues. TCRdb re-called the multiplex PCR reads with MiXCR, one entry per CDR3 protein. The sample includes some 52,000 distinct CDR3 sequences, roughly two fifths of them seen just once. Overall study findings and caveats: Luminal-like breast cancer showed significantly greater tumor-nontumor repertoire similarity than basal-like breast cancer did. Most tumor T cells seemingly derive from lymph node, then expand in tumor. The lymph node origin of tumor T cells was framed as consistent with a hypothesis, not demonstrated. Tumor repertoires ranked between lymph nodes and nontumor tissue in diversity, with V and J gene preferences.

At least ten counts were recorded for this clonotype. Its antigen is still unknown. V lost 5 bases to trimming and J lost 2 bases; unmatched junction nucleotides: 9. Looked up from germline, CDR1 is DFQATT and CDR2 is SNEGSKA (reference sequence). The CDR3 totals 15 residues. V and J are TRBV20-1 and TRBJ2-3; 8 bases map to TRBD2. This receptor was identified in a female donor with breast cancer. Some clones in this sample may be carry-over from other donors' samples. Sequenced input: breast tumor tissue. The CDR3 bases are TGCAGTGCTCCTCGAAGCGGGAGTGCCACAGATACGCAGTATTTT. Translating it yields CSAPRSGSATDTQYF.